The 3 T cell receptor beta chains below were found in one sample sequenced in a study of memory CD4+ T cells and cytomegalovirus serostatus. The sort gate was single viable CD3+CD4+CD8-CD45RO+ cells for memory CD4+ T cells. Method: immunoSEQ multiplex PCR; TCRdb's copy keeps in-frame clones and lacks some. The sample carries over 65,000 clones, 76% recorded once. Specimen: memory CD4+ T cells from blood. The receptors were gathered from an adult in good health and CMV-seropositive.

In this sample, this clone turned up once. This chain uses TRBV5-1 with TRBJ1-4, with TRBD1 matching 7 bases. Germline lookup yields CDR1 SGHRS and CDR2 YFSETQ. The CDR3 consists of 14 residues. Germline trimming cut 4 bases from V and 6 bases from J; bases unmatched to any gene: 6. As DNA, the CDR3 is TGCGCCAGCAGCAGACAGGGAGGTGATGAAAAACTGTTTTTT. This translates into CASSRQGGDEKLFF. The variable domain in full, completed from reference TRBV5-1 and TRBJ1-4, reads KAGVTQTPRYLIKTRGQQVTLSCSPISGHRSVSWYQQTPGQGLQFLFEYFSETQRNKGNFPGRFSGRQFSNSRSEMNVSTLELGDSALYLCASSRQGGDEKLFFGSGTQLSVL.

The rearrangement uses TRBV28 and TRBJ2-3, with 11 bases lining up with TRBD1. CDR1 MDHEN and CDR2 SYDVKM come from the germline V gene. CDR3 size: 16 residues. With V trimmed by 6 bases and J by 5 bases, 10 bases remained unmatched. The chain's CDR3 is CASSPGTGGTVDTQYF. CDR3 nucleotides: TGTGCCAGCAGCCCAGGGACAGGGGGTACGGTAGATACGCAGTATTTT. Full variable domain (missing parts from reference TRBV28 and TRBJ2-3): DVKVTQSSRYLVKRTGEKVFLECVQDMDHENMFWYRQDPGLGLRLIYFSYDVKMKEKGDIPEGYSVSREKKERFSLILESASTNQTSMYLCASSPGTGGTVDTQYFGPGTRLTVL.

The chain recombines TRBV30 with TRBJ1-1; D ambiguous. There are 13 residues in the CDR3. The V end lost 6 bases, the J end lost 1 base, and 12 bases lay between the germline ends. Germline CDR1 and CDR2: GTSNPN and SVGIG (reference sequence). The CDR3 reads CACEKNPNTEAFF. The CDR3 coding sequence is TGTGCCTGTGAGAAGAATCCGAACACTGAAGCTTTCTTT.